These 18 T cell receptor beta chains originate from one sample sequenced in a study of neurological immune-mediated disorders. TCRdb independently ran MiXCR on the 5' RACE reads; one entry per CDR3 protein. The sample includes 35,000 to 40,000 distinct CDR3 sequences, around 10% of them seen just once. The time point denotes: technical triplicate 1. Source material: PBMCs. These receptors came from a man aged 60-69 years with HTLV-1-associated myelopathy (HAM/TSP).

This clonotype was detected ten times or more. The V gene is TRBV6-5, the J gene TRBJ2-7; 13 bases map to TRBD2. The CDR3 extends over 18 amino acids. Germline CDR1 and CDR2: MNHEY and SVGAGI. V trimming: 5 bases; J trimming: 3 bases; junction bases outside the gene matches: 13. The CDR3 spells CASSPGTSGTSPRYEQYF. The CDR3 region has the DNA TGTGCCAGCAGTCCGGGGACTAGCGGGACCAGCCCTCGCTACGAGCAGTACTTC.

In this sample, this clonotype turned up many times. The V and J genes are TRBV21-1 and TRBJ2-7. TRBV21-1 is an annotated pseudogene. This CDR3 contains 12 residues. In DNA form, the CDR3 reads TGTGCCAGCAGCATTATGGATGGCGAGCAGTACTTC. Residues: CASSIMDGEQYF.

CDR3 nucleotides: TGCAGTGCTCGGGCGGGACACTCCTACGAGCAGTACTTC. This translates into CSARAGHSYEQYF. V and J are TRBV20-1 and TRBJ2-7, with D perhaps being TRBD1 or TRBD2 (6 bases each). V dropped 5 bases and J dropped 0 bases, with 11 bases sitting between them. Germline-derived CDR1 and CDR2 are DFQATT and SNEGSKA (reference sequence). This CDR3 has 13 amino acids.

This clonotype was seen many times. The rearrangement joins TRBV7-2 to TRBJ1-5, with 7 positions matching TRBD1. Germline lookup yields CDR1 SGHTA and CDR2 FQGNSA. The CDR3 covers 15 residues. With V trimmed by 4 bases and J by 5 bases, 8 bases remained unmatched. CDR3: CASSSQTGLDQPQHF. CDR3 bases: TGTGCCAGCAGCTCCCAGACAGGGTTGGATCAGCCCCAGCATTTT.

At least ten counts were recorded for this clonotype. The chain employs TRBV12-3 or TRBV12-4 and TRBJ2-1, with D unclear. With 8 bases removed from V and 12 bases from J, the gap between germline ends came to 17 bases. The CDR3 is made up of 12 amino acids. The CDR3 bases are TGTGCCAGCCTTTCTAGTGTCGGGTTGCAGTTCTTC. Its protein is CASLSSVGLQFF.

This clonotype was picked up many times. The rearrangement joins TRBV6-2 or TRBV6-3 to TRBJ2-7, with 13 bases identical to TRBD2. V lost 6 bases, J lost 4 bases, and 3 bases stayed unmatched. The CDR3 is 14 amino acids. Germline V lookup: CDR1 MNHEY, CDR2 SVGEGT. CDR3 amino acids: CASSRLAGGYEQYF. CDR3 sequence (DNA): TGTGCCAGCAGCCGACTAGCGGGAGGATACGAGCAGTACTTC.

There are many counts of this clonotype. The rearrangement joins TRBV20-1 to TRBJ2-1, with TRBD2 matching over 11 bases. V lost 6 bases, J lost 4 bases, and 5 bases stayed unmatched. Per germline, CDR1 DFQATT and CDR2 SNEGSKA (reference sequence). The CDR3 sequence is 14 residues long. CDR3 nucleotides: TGCAGTGCCCAGGGACTAGCGGCGTACAATGAGCAGTTCTTC. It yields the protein CSAQGLAAYNEQFF.

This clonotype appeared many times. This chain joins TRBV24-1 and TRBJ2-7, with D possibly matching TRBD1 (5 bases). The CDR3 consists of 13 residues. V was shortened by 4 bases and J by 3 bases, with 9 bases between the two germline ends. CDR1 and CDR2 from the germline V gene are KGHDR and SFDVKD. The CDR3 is CATSDTGYYEQYF. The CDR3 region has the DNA TGTGCCACCAGTGACACAGGCTACTACGAGCAGTACTTC.

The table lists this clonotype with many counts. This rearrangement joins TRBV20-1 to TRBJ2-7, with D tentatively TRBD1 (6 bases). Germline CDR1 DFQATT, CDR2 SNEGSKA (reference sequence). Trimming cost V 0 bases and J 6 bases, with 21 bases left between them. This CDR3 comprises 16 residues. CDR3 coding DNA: TGCAGTGCTAGAGATGAGACAGCAGGGCTGGGGGCCGAGCAGTACTTC. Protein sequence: CSARDETAGLGAEQYF.

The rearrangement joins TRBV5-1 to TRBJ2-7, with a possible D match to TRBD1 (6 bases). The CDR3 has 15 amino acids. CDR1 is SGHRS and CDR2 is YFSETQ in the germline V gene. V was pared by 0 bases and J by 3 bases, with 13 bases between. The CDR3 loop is CASSLGTGQDYEQYF. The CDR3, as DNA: TGCGCCAGCAGCTTGGGAACGGGACAAGACTACGAGCAGTACTTC.

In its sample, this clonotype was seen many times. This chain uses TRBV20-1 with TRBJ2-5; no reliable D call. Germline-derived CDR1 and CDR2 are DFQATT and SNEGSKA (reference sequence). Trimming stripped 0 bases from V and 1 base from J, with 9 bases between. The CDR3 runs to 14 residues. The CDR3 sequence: CSARDLAFQETQYF. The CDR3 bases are TGCAGTGCTAGAGATTTGGCTTTCCAAGAGACCCAGTACTTC.

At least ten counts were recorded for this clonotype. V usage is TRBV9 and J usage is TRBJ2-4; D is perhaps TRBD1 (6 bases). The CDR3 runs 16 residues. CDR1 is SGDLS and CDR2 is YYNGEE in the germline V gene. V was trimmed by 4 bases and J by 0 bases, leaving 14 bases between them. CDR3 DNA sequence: TGTGCCAGCAGCTCAACGACAGGACTAGCCAAAAACATTCAGTACTTC. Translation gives CASSSTTGLAKNIQYF.

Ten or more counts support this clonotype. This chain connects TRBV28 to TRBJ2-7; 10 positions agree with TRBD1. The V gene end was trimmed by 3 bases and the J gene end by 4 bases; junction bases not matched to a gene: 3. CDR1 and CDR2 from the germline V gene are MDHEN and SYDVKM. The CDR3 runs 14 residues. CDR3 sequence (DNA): TGTGCCAGCAGTTTGACAGGGGGCAAGTACGAGCAGTACTTC. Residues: CASSLTGGKYEQYF.

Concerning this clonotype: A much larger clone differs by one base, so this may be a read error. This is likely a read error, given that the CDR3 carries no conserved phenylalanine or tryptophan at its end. CDR3 DNA: TGTGCCAGCAGTGTTGGACTAGCGGGGATTCCCTACGAGCAGTACTTA. Encoded protein: CASSVGLAGIPYEQYL. The chain links TRBV12-3 or TRBV12-4 to TRBJ2-7; 12 nucleotides agree with TRBD2. Trimming removed 5 bases from V and 2 bases from J; junction bases left unmatched: 7. The CDR3 totals 16 residues.

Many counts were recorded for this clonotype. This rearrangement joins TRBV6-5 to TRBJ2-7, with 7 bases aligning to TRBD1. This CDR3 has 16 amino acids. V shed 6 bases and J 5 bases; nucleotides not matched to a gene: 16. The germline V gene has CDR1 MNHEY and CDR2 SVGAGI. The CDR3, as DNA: TGTGCCAGCAGCCGTTCAACCGGGACAGCGAATAACGAGCAGTACTTC. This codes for CASSRSTGTANNEQYF.

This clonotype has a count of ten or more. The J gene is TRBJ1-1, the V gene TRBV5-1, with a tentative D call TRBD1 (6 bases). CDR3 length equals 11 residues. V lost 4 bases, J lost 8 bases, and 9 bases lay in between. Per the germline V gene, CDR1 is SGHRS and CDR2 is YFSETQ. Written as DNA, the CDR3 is TGCGCCAGCAGCAGTACAGGGGAAGCTTTCTTT. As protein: CASSSTGEAFF.

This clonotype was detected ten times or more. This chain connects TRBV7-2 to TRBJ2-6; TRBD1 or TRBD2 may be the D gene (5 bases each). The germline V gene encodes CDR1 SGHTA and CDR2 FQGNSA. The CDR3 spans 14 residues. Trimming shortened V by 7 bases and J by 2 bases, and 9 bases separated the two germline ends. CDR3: CASTGGTGANVLTF. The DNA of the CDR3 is TGTGCCAGCACTGGGGGAACTGGGGCCAACGTCCTGACTTTC.

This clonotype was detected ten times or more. The CDR3 nucleotides are TGTGCCAGCAGCCAGGGACTAGTAGGCACCGGGGAGCTGTTTTTT. Translation: CASSQGLVGTGELFF. The chain combines TRBV3-1 with TRBJ2-2; 8 bases are shared with TRBD2. The germline V gene encodes CDR1 LGHDT and CDR2 YNNKEL (reference sequence). With 3 bases clipped from V and 4 bases from J, the junction kept 4 bases outside the gene matches. The CDR3 totals 15 residues.